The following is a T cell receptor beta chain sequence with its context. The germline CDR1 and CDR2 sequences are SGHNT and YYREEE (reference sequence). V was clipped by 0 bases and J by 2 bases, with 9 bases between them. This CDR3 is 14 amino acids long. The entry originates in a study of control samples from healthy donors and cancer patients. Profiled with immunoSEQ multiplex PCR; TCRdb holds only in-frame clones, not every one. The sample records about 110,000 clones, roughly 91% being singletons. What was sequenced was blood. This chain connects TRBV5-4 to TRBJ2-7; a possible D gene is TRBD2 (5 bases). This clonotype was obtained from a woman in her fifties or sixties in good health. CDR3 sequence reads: CASSLGGSPYEQYF. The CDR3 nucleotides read TGTGCCAGCAGCTTGGGCGGGTCTCCCTACGAGCAGTACTTC.